A single sample gave rise to the 21 T cell receptor beta chains below, sequenced in a study of T cell repertoires in cytomegalovirus infection. MiXCR, applied by TCRdb to the reads, yields one record per CDR3 protein. The sample lists a few hundred thousand distinct CDR3 sequences; roughly an eighth were seen once. What was sequenced was PBMCs. Receptors originate from a human donor in good health (CMV status not recorded). Some clones in this sample may be carry-over from other donors' samples.

This clonotype was recorded at least ten times. The chain employs TRBV5-6 and TRBJ2-3; D is perhaps TRBD2 (5 bases). Trimming took off 2 bases at V and 4 bases at J, with 20 bases between the two ends. Looked up from germline, CDR1 is SGHDT and CDR2 is YYEEEE. This CDR3 is built from 17 residues. The chain's CDR3 is CASSFPAGLASPDTQYF. CDR3 DNA: TGTGCCAGCAGCTTCCCGGCAGGACTCGCGTCTCCAGATACGCAGTATTTT.

The sample holds a few counts of this clonotype. The V gene is TRBV2, the J gene TRBJ2-5; TRBD2 might be the D (6 bases). CDR1 and CDR2 from the germline V gene are SNHLY and FYNNEI. V lost 3 bases, J lost 5 bases, and 13 bases lay in between. The CDR3 spans 14 residues. CDR3 region: CASSDGGRWETQYF. The DNA for the CDR3 is TGTGCCAGCAGTGATGGAGGGAGGTGGGAGACCCAGTACTTC.

This clonotype was detected ten times or more. The chain has TRBV7-2 and TRBJ1-5; 9 bases match TRBD1. V lost 5 bases, J lost 6 bases, and 8 bases stayed unmatched. Germline values: CDR1 SGHTA, CDR2 FQGNSA. This CDR3 is 15 amino acids long. The DNA of the CDR3 is TGTGCCAGCAGCCCCGGACAGGGGTTGAGTCAGCCCCAGCATTTT. Amino acids: CASSPGQGLSQPQHF.

This clonotype was seen ten or more times. The gene calls are TRBV7-2 and TRBJ1-1; D remains unclear. Germline V gives CDR1 SGHTA, CDR2 FQGNSA. V was pared by 6 bases and J by 4 bases, with 15 bases between. CDR3 size: 14 residues. The DNA of the CDR3 is TGTGCCAGCAGTCAGGAGATGTCGTTCACTGAAGCTTTCTTT. Protein product: CASSQEMSFTEAFF.

This clonotype was counted between two and nine times. The chain uses TRBV19 and TRBJ1-5; maybe TRBD1 (6 bases). V was shortened by 6 bases and J by 5 bases, with 14 bases between the two germline ends. The CDR3 extends over 14 amino acids. Germline-derived CDR1 and CDR2 are LNHDA and SQIVND (reference sequence). CDR3 nucleotides: TGTGCCAGTAGCCCCGGGACAATCGATCAGCCCCAGCATTTT. Translation gives CASSPGTIDQPQHF.

This clonotype occurred many times. The chain joins TRBV12-3 or TRBV12-4 to TRBJ2-7, with D perhaps matching TRBD1 (6 bases). This CDR3 region has 14 residues. The V end was cut by 3 bases, the J end by 2 bases, with 11 bases between. The CDR3 bases are TGTGCCAGCAGTTTTAAAGGGGGAACCTACGAGCAGTACTTC. It encodes CASSFKGGTYEQYF.

This clonotype appeared many times. The V gene is TRBV5-1, the J gene TRBJ1-5, with 8 bases identical to TRBD1. This CDR3 is built from 15 residues. With V trimmed by 5 bases and J by 3 bases, 7 bases remained unmatched. In germline, CDR1 is SGHRS, CDR2 YFSETQ. CDR3 in amino acids: CASRVGQGPNQPQHF. The CDR3, as DNA: TGCGCCAGCAGGGTTGGACAGGGTCCCAATCAGCCCCAGCATTTT.

This clonotype was counted only a few times. V is TRBV29-1 and J is TRBJ2-1; D possibly uses TRBD1 or TRBD2 (5 bases each). The V gene's germline CDR1 is SQVTM and CDR2 ANQGSEA. V lost 7 bases and J 0 bases, leaving 10 bases between the germline ends. The CDR3 is 13 amino acids. The CDR3 loop reads CSGWGSSYNEQFF. CDR3 DNA sequence: TGCAGCGGTTGGGGGAGCTCCTACAATGAGCAGTTCTTC.

This clonotype has ten or more counts. The J gene is TRBJ1-2, the V gene TRBV27; 7 bases are shared with TRBD1. After removal of 5 bases from V and 4 bases from J, the junction contained 16 bases not matched to a gene. Germline V gene sequence: CDR1 MNHEY, CDR2 SMNVEV (reference sequence). The CDR3 extends over 17 amino acids. The CDR3 bases are TGTGCCAGCAGTCCCAATATCTGGAGGGACAGTCTCTATGGCTACACCTTC. It yields the protein CASSPNIWRDSLYGYTF.

This clonotype was picked up a small number of times. The chain carries TRBV6-5 and TRBJ2-7; 15 bases map to TRBD2. Germline V gives CDR1 MNHEY, CDR2 SVGAGI. This CDR3 has 16 amino acids. V was pared by 6 bases and J by 2 bases, with 5 bases of the junction left unmatched. CDR3 bases: TGTGCCAGCAGCCCCGGGACTAGCGGGGGGACCTACGAGCAGTACTTC. This translates into CASSPGTSGGTYEQYF.

This chain connects TRBV6-6 to TRBJ2-5; 12 nucleotides align to TRBD2. Germline CDR1 MNHNY, CDR2 SVGAGI (reference sequence). The V segment lost 5 bases and the J segment 5 bases; nucleotides outside the gene matches: 6. This CDR3 region has 15 residues. CDR3 in DNA: TGTGCCAGCAGTGCGCTAGCGGGGGGGGAGGAGACCCAGTACTTC. Its translation: CASSALAGGEETQYF.

In its sample, this clonotype was seen a few times. DNA for the CDR3: TGTGCCAGCAGCCCCGTCGACAGGGGATCTGAAGCTTTCTTT. It is translated as CASSPVDRGSEAFF. V is TRBV5-4 and J is TRBJ1-1, with TRBD1 identical over 8 bases. V dropped 4 bases and J dropped 6; count of bases not matched to a gene: 8. The CDR3 has 14 amino acids. Germline values: CDR1 SGHNT, CDR2 YYREEE (reference sequence).

This clonotype was observed many times. This chain links TRBV20-1 with TRBJ2-5; TRBD2 aligns across 12 bases. With 6 bases clipped from V and 5 bases from J, the junction kept 10 bases outside the gene matches. The CDR3 is 15 residues long. Germline V gives CDR1 DFQATT, CDR2 SNEGSKA (reference sequence). The CDR3 spells CSAFGLAGTGETQYF. The CDR3 bases are TGCAGTGCCTTCGGACTAGCGGGAACAGGCGAGACCCAGTACTTC.

J is TRBJ1-5 and V is TRBV18, with 7 bases that match TRBD1. CDR3 length: 15 residues. Germline lookup yields CDR1 KGHSH and CDR2 LQKENI. The ends lost 3 bases at V and 5 bases at J; junction bases unmatched: 7. The CDR3 region has the DNA TGTGCCAGCTCACCCAGACAGGGCCCCGATCAGCCCCAGCATTTT. Translation gives CASSPRQGPDQPQHF.

This clonotype appeared many times. The CDR3 bases are TGTGCCAGCAGTTACGGGGACGGCTATAATTCACCCCTCCACTTT. Translated, it gives CASSYGDGYNSPLHF. The chain couples TRBV6-5 to TRBJ1-6; D is perhaps TRBD1 (5 bases). Per germline, CDR1 MNHEY and CDR2 SVGAGI. The CDR3 is 15 amino acids. Trimming removed 2 bases at V and 3 bases at J, with 8 bases between.

This clonotype was counted ten times or more. J is TRBJ2-7 and V is TRBV7-7, with 8 bases matching TRBD2. There are 15 residues in the CDR3. The germline gives CDR1 SSHAT, CDR2 FNYEAQ (reference sequence). Germline trimming cut 5 bases from V and 2 bases from J; bases unmatched to any gene: 8. The DNA for the CDR3 is TGTGCCAGCAGCGAAAGAGCGGGGGCTACCTACGAGCAGTACTTC. This translates into CASSERAGATYEQYF.

This clonotype was recorded many times. The chain recombines TRBV7-2 with TRBJ2-5; D gene unclear. The CDR3 extends over 17 amino acids. Germline V lookup: CDR1 SGHTA, CDR2 FQGNSA. Trimming left V 1 base short and J 5 bases short, with 20 bases between. CDR3 loop: CASSLGLIDRPGETQYF. The CDR3 DNA reads TGTGCCAGCAGCTTAGGGTTAATTGATCGACCCGGGGAGACCCAGTACTTC.

This chain links TRBV28 with TRBJ2-7; 8 bases match TRBD1. CDR1 is MDHEN and CDR2 is SYDVKM in the germline V gene. The CDR3 is made up of 14 amino acids. Germline trimming cut 7 bases from V and 3 bases from J; bases unmatched to any gene: 8. CDR3 protein: CASISSGGIYEQYF. In DNA form, the CDR3 reads TGTGCCAGCATCTCGTCAGGGGGCATCTACGAGCAGTACTTC.

This clonotype was seen ten or more times. This chain uses TRBV7-8 with TRBJ1-2, with D perhaps matching TRBD1 (5 bases). Trimming shortened V by 4 bases and J by 3 bases, and 9 bases separated the two germline ends. The CDR3 runs to 13 residues. The germline V gene has CDR1 SGHVS and CDR2 FQNEAQ. The CDR3 nucleotides are TGTGCCAGCAGCTCCTGGGGGGACTATGGCTACACCTTC. It is translated as CASSSWGDYGYTF.

The gene calls are TRBV3-1 and TRBJ2-7; no clear D gene. Germline V gene data show CDR1 as LGHDT and CDR2 as YNNKEL (reference sequence). This CDR3 spans 13 amino acids. The V gene lost 3 bases and the J gene lost 0 bases, with 6 bases spanning the gap. CDR3 sequence reads: CASSHPSSYEQYF. For the CDR3, the DNA is TGTGCCAGCAGCCACCCATCCTCCTACGAGCAGTACTTC.

This clonotype was seen ten or more times. The chain is built from TRBV9 and TRBJ1-1, with 7 bases fitting TRBD1. Germline assignment: CDR1 SGDLS and CDR2 YYNGEE. CDR3 length: 14 amino acids. After removal of 3 bases from V and 3 bases from J, the junction contained 5 bases not matched to a gene. The chain's CDR3 is CASSAAGGDTEAFF. The CDR3 DNA reads TGTGCCAGCAGCGCTGCAGGGGGAGACACTGAAGCTTTCTTT.